This T cell receptor (beta chain) is drawn from a study of siplizumab effects on memory and regulatory T cells (dated by TCRdb to the late 2010s). About the full investigation: The study examined how the anti-CD2 antibody siplizumab affects alloreactive T-cell subsets in allogeneic mixed lymphocyte reactions built from human PBMCs. Results the study describes overall, beyond this receptor: Because sequences at frequencies below about 10^-5 were poorly captured, only a minor fraction of alloreactive clones could be mapped back to unstimulated subsets. About 75-96% of proliferating CD4+ or CD8+ clones could not be given a naive or memory phenotype. Whether proliferating Tregs from siplizumab cultures actually had suppressive function was not functionally confirmed. Siplizumab significantly lowered the cumulative frequency of alloreactive sequences that could be traced to unstimulated CD4+ memory T cells. Among mappable alloreactive CD4+ clones, the Treg-derived fraction averaged around 69% with siplizumab versus roughly 30% in control reactions. Unstimulated naive T cells appeared more diverse than memory T cells, and naive cells seemed to contribute substantially to the alloresponse.

Per the germline V gene, SGHDN is the CDR1 and FVKESK is the CDR2. A distance of 7 bases separates the germline ends of V and J, which lose 3 bases and 5 bases respectively. Including the terminal cysteine and phenylalanine, the CDR3 comprises 12 residues. The retained sequence is limited to the CDR3, 36 bases, with the frame set at the first base. Sorted unstimulated T cells and proliferating T cells recovered from mixed lymphocyte reactions underwent TCRbeta CDR3 sequencing. Fresh whole blood from ten HLA-typed healthy donors was used as the source from which PBMCs were isolated. To map where alloreactive clones came from, CD4+ non-regulatory T cells in the unstimulated state were FACS-sorted. Libraries were built with the immunoSEQ multiplex PCR assay. The deep sequencing platform assayed around 94,000 TCR templates per sample. Genomic DNA extracted from sorted T cells was used for TCRbeta CDR3 sequencing. Under the source paper's analysis protocol: Clonal analysis of TCRbeta CDR3 data was done in the R programming language. Comparing unstimulated samples against CFSE-low samples taken after the reaction was how alloreactive CD4+ and CD8+ clones were defined. By matching sequences to the repertoires of sorted unstimulated Treg and non-Treg cells, each alloreactive CD4+ clone was assigned a regulatory or non-regulatory origin. In its TCRdb copy, this immuneACCESS table keeps in-frame sequences only and misses some clones. Where compared with another copy, unresolved V genes explain less than half of these, and the others have no known cause. V, J and clone size are those of that table, while D and trimming were read from the DNA. The sample table lists about 120,000 clones, roughly 94% of them with a count of one. Together, the top ten hold approximately 1.8% of the sample.

A note on this clone: Its specific antigen is unknown. Base qualities were left out, and no much larger clone turns up one base away.

The clonotype comes from a human donor in good health. The rearrangement combines TRBV14 with TRBJ1-2; no D gene can be assigned with confidence. What was sequenced was non-Treg CD4+ T cells sorted from blood. The cell subset or site label for this specimen denotes: FACS-sorted unstimulated CD4+ non-regulatory T cells. The CDR3 region has the sequence CASSHGLYGYTF. The nucleotide sequence is TGTGCCAGCAGCCATGGGTTATATGGCTACACCTTC. When the CDR3 is completed using the reference TRBV14 and TRBJ1-2 genes on either side, the full variable domain is EAGVTQFPSHSVIEKGQTVTLRCDPISGHDNLYWYRRVMGKEIKFLLHFVKESKQDESGMPNNRFLAERTGGTYSTLKVQPAELEDSGVYFCASSHGLYGYTFGSGTRLTVV.